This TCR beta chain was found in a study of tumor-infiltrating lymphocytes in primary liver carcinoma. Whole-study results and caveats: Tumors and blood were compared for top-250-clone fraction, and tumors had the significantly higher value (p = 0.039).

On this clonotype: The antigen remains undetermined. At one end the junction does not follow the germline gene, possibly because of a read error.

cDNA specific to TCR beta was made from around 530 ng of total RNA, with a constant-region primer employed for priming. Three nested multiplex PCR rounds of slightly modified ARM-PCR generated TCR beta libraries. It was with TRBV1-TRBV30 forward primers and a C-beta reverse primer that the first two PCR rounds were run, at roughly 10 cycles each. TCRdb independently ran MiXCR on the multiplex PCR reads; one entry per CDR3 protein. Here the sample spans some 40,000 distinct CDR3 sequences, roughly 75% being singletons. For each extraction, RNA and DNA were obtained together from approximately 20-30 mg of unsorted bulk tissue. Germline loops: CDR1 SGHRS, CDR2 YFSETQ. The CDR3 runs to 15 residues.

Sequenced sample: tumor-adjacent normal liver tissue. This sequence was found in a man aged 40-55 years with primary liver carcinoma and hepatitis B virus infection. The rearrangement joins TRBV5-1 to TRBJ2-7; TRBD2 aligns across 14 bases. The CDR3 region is CASSAGTSGSPEHYF. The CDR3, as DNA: TGCGCCAGCAGCGCGGGGACTAGCGGGAGCCCCGAGCACTACTTC.